Each of the 14 T cell receptor beta chains below was sequenced from the same sample in a study of cytomegalovirus exposure and HLA in healthy donors. It was with 60 Vbeta and 13 Jbeta primers that the PCR ran. Sequencing was performed with immunoSEQ multiplex PCR; in TCRdb, only in-frame clones are kept and a portion is missing. The sample has roughly 100,000 clones, approximately 84% seen once. Sequencing input: PBMCs. These receptors all come from a male donor in good health and CMV-seronegative.

The chain combines TRBV6-5 with TRBJ1-2; D unclear. V was pared by 0 bases and J by 2 bases, with 4 bases between. The CDR3 contains 13 residues. CDR1 is MNHEY, CDR2 SVGAGI, per germline. For the CDR3, the DNA is TGTGCCAGCAGTTACTCGAGGAACTATGGCTACACCTTC. Amino acid sequence: CASSYSRNYGYTF.

The V gene is TRBV29-1, the J gene TRBJ2-3; TRBD2 is a possible D gene (6 bases). The germline V gene has CDR1 SQVTM and CDR2 ANQGSEA. The V and J ends lost 2 bases and 3 bases respectively, with 15 bases between them. This CDR3 is 15 amino acids long. In DNA form, the CDR3 reads TGCAGCGTTGAAAACCGCGGGACGGGAACAGATACGCAGTATTTT. Protein product: CSVENRGTGTDTQYF.

The DNA for the CDR3 is TGTGCCAGCAGTCCGTCGGGACAGGGACCAGATACGCAGTATTTT. The encoded protein is CASSPSGQGPDTQYF. This chain connects TRBV28 to TRBJ2-3, with TRBD1 identical over 9 bases. The trim removed 5 bases at V and 4 bases at J, leaving 7 bases unmatched. CDR1 is MDHEN, CDR2 SYDVKM, per germline. The CDR3 extends over 15 amino acids.

This clone was observed a single time. V gene TRBV10-2 combines with J gene TRBJ2-1; 7 bases align to TRBD2. Per germline, CDR1 WSHSY and CDR2 SAAADI. The V and J ends lost 4 bases and 6 bases, in that order; junction bases with no gene match: 6. The CDR3 sequence is 14 residues long. The CDR3 region has the DNA TGCGCCAGCAGTGGGACTAGGTCCGTCAATGAGCAGTTCTTC. It translates to CASSGTRSVNEQFF.

The V call is TRBV7-3, the J call TRBJ2-7, with 9 bases matching TRBD1. In germline, CDR1 is SGHTA, CDR2 FQGTGA. This CDR3 spans 15 amino acids. V was clipped by 5 bases and J by 1 base; unmatched bases: 6. CDR3 residues: CASSLGTGLSYEQYF. The CDR3 DNA is TGTGCCAGCAGCCTCGGGACAGGGCTGTCCTACGAGCAGTACTTC.

The rearrangement links TRBV4-2 to TRBJ2-1; 11 positions match TRBD2. In germline, CDR1 is LGHNA, CDR2 YNFKEQ. The CDR3 is 20 residues long. Trimming at V came to 0 bases and at J to 4 bases, leaving 14 bases not matched to a gene. Here the CDR3 DNA reads TGTGCCAGCAGCCAAGATTGGAATGTTTTGACTAGCGGGATATACAATGAGCAGTTCTTC. Encoded protein: CASSQDWNVLTSGIYNEQFF.

The DNA of the CDR3 is TGTGCCTGGAGTGTGGCGGGAGGCCCCGCCTACGAGCAGTACTTC. It translates to CAWSVAGGPAYEQYF. This rearrangement joins TRBV30 to TRBJ2-7, with 8 bases identical to TRBD2. The trim removed 0 bases at V and 2 bases at J, leaving 6 bases unmatched. The V gene's germline CDR1 is GTSNPN and CDR2 SVGIG (reference sequence). The CDR3 runs to 15 residues. Full variable domain (outside the CDR3, taken from reference TRBV30 and TRBJ2-7): SQTIHQWPATLVQPVGSPLSLECTVEGTSNPNLYWYRQAAGRGLQLLFYSVGIGQISSEVPQNLSASRPQDRQFILSSKKLLLSDSGFYLCAWSVAGGPAYEQYFGPGTRLTVT.

The chain recombines TRBV28 with TRBJ1-4; 9 bases fit TRBD1. The V gene's germline CDR1 is MDHEN and CDR2 SYDVKM. V shed 6 bases, J shed 6 bases, and the junction held 8 bases outside the gene matches. This CDR3 has 15 residues. The CDR3 spells CASSRGWTGDEKLFF. The CDR3 bases are TGTGCCAGCAGCCGAGGTTGGACAGGGGATGAAAAACTGTTTTTT.

The chain is built from TRBV27 and TRBJ2-7; TRBD1 is a possible D gene (6 bases). CDR3 length: 13 amino acids. The V end lost 8 bases, the J end lost 0 bases, and 11 bases lay between the germline ends. Germline lookup yields CDR1 MNHEY and CDR2 SMNVEV (reference sequence). DNA of the CDR3: TGTGCCAGCTGCCAGGGGTTCTCCTACGAGCAGTACTTC. This translates into CASCQGFSYEQYF.

The chain recombines TRBV6-6 with TRBJ2-3, with D possibly matching TRBD2 (5 bases). The CDR3 length is 15 residues. Trimming removed 5 bases from V and 3 bases from J, with 15 bases in between. Germline CDR1 is MNHNY and CDR2 is SVGAGI (reference sequence). In DNA form, the CDR3 reads TGTGCCAGCAGTAACCAACCGGGAAGGACAGATACGCAGTATTTT. This sequence encodes CASSNQPGRTDTQYF.

J is TRBJ2-7 and V is TRBV6-5, with TRBD1 identical over 7 bases. CDR3 length equals 16 residues. With 0 bases clipped from V and 0 bases from J, the junction kept 5 bases outside the gene matches. In germline, CDR1 is MNHEY, CDR2 SVGAGI. The CDR3 loop is CASSYSGQLSSYEQYF. The CDR3 nucleotides are TGTGCCAGCAGTTACTCGGGACAGCTAAGCTCCTACGAGCAGTACTTC.

CDR3 loop: CASSLTNYNEQFF. The CDR3 nucleotides read TGTGCCAGCAGCTTGACTAACTACAATGAGCAGTTCTTC. The V gene is TRBV5-4, the J gene TRBJ2-1, with no clear D. The CDR3 runs 13 residues. CDR1 is SGHNT and CDR2 is YYREEE in the germline V gene (reference sequence). Trimming cost V 1 base and J 3 bases, with 5 bases left between them.

This clone came up once. This chain links TRBV5-1 with TRBJ2-1; TRBD2 aligns across 9 bases. The CDR3 covers 12 residues. Germline CDR1 and CDR2: SGHRS and YFSETQ. V lost 0 bases to trimming and J lost 15 bases; unmatched junction nucleotides: 4. Here the CDR3 DNA reads TGCGCCAGCAGCTTGGCAGCGGGAGGCCTGTTCTTC. Its protein is CASSLAAGGLFF.

This clone occurred once. V usage is TRBV6-1 and J usage is TRBJ2-7; 8 bases map to TRBD2. CDR1 and CDR2 (germline): MNHNS, SASEGT. Trimming took 3 bases from V and 2 from J; bases not matched to a gene: 12. The CDR3 runs to 17 residues. Written as DNA, the CDR3 is TGTGCCAGCAGTGACAGCCTGATAGCGGGGACCACCTACGAGCAGTACTTC. Residues: CASSDSLIAGTTYEQYF.